Listed here are 7 T cell receptor beta chains from one sample, sequenced in a study of beta chain features in type 1 diabetes. Every bit of the isolated RNA underwent reverse transcription, so sequencing read expressed TCRB transcripts. The repertoire was sequenced with immunoSEQ multiplex PCR; TCRdb's copy has only in-frame clones and lacks some. The profile shows about 60,000 clones, around 63% of them singletons. The specimen sequenced was Tregs from blood. Every receptor here comes from a woman under 30 in good health.

The chain recombines TRBV7-2 with TRBJ2-1; 8 bases are shared with TRBD1. The J segment lost 1 base and the V segment lost 4 bases, leaving 3 bases of the junction unmatched. The CDR3 contains 15 residues. Germline values: CDR1 SGHTA, CDR2 FQGNSA. CDR3 loop: CASSSTGGSYNEQFF. The CDR3 nucleotides read TGTGCCAGCAGCTCTACAGGGGGGTCCTACAATGAGCAGTTCTTC.

The chain couples TRBV7-2 to TRBJ2-5; maybe TRBD1 (6 bases). The DNA matches TRBJ2-7 better at its end, which makes the J call doubtful. The CDR3 contains 13 residues. The germline gives CDR1 SGHTA, CDR2 FQGNSA. CDR3 in DNA: TGTGCCAGCAGCTCGATTAACAGGGCCGAGCAGTACTTC. Its translation is CASSSINRAEQYF.

The chain is built from TRBV4-1 and TRBJ2-2; D unresolved. Trimming cost V 2 bases and J 5 bases, with 12 bases left between them. This CDR3 has 15 residues. Looked up from germline, CDR1 is MGHRA and CDR2 is YSYEKL. DNA for the CDR3: TGCGCCAGCAGCCAACACACAGAAAAAACCGGGGAGCTGTTTTTT. Translation: CASSQHTEKTGELFF.

The chain combines TRBV7-2 with TRBJ1-2; 11 nucleotides line up with TRBD1. CDR1 is SGHTA, CDR2 FQGNSA, per germline. The CDR3 consists of 15 residues. V lost 5 bases and J lost 5; bases outside the gene matches: 7. The CDR3 sequence: CASSPRDRGEYGYTF. CDR3 sequence (DNA): TGTGCCAGCAGCCCGCGGGACAGGGGGGAGTATGGCTACACCTTC.

The rearrangement links TRBV7-2 to TRBJ2-7, with D possibly matching TRBD1 (5 bases). The V and J ends lost 1 base and 7 bases respectively, with 11 bases between them. CDR3 length equals 13 residues. Germline CDR1 is SGHTA and CDR2 is FQGNSA. The CDR3 reads CASSLVERGEQYF. CDR3 in DNA: TGTGCCAGCAGCTTAGTGGAAAGGGGAGAGCAGTACTTC.

The chain combines TRBV6-1 with TRBJ2-7, with TRBD1 matching over 11 bases. CDR3 length equals 16 residues. Looked up from germline, CDR1 is MNHNS and CDR2 is SASEGT. Trimming at V came to 1 base and at J to 6 bases, leaving 8 bases not matched to a gene. The CDR3 protein is CASSEVGTGGRSEQYF. CDR3 sequence (DNA): TGTGCCAGCAGTGAAGTGGGGACAGGGGGTAGGTCCGAGCAGTACTTC.

This clone turned up a few times. V is TRBV29-1 and J is TRBJ2-3, with TRBD2 identical over 14 bases. Germline trimming cut 7 bases from V and 8 bases from J; bases unmatched to any gene: 5. The length of the CDR3 is 13 residues. Looked up from germline, CDR1 is SQVTM and CDR2 is ANQGSEA. The CDR3 DNA follows: TGCAGCGCGACTAGCGGGGGGGTACCTACGCAGTATTTT. It yields the protein CSATSGGVPTQYF.